The entry below gives a single TCR beta chain sequence along with its context. The antigen is unknown. PCR was performed using 60 Vbeta and 13 Jbeta primers. TCRdb keeps only in-frame clones here, not all; method: immunoSEQ multiplex PCR. The table for this sample gives 100,000 to 150,000 clones. This specimen comes from a study of cytomegalovirus exposure and HLA in healthy donors. CDR1 is SGHTS, CDR2 YDEGEE, per germline. The CDR3 is made up of 17 amino acids. The V end lost 7 bases, the J end lost 3 bases, and 23 bases lay between the germline ends. Study observations and caveats: Later analysis suggested links between common viral pathogens and several top significant clusters.

The TCR originated in a man younger than 35 in good health and CMV-seronegative. Sequencing was performed on PBMCs. V and J are TRBV5-8 and TRBJ1-5; a possible D gene is TRBD1 (5 bases). The CDR3 region is CASGGLGHLRNNQPQHF. CDR3 sequence (DNA): TGTGCCAGCGGGGGGTTGGGGCATCTTCGAAACAATCAGCCCCAGCATTTT.